This TCR beta chain was sequenced during a study of blood T cell repertoires in COVID-19. About the study: COVID-19 samples, acute and convalescent, were from the United States, Italy and Spain. PBMCs, B-cell-depleted T cells, or T cells provided the cDNA or gDNA that made up the material.

The CDR3 has 12 residues. Per the germline V gene, CDR1 is SEHNR and CDR2 is FQNEAQ (reference sequence). V trimming: 3 bases; J trimming: 8 bases; junction bases outside the gene matches: 3. In the original processing: Cell counts per sample came from amplifying reference gene primers. The repertoire was sequenced with immunoSEQ multiplex PCR; TCRdb's copy has only in-frame clones and lacks some. V, J and clone size are taken as reported in that table, and D and trimming were inferred from the DNA itself. The profile covers more than 150,000 clones, with roughly 80% appearing a single time and approximately 15% taken by the ten largest.

This clonotype was obtained from a man aged 60 to 69 with active or convalescent COVID-19. Sequenced: peripheral blood. The chain recombines TRBV7-9 with TRBJ1-2, with 7 bases matching TRBD1. CDR3: CASSFGTDGYTF. DNA for the CDR3: TGTGCCAGCAGCTTTGGGACAGACGGCTACACCTTC.